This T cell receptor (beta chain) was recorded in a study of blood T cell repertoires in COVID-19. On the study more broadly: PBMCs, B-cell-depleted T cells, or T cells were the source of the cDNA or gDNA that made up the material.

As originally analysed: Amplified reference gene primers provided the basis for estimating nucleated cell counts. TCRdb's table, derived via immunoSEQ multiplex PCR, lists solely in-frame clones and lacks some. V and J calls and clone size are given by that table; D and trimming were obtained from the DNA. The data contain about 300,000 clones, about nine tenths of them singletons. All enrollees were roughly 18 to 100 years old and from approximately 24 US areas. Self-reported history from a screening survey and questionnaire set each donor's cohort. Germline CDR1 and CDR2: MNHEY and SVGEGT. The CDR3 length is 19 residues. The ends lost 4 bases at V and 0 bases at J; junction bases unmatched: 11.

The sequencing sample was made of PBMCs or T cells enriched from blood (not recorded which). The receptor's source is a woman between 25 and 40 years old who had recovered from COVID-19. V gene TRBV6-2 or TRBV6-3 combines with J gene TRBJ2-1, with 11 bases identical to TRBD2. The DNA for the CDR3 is TGTGCCAGCAGTTCCCCGGGGACTAGCGGACTGAGCTCCTACAATGAGCAGTTCTTC. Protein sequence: CASSSPGTSGLSSYNEQFF.